This T cell receptor (beta chain) was recovered during a study of T-cell reconstitution after alpha-beta-depleted transplantation in children. There are 15 residues in the CDR3. The V end lost 3 bases, the J end lost 6 bases, and 18 bases lay between the germline ends. The germline gives CDR1 SGHTA, CDR2 FQGNSA. This clonotype was picked up many times. Construction of the TCRbeta library involved unique molecular identifiers. In TCRdb, the PCR reads were re-called with MiXCR into one record per CDR3 protein. The sample contains about 70,000 distinct CDR3 sequences, 11% of which appear only once. This specimen consisted of PBMCs, obtained before TCRalphabeta/CD19-depleted stem cell transplant. The clonotype was recovered from a boy between 10 and 17 years old with acute myeloid leukemia, due to receive a stem cell transplant. The chain has TRBV7-2 and TRBJ2-7, with D perhaps TRBD1 or TRBD2 (6 bases each). CDR3 DNA sequence: TGTGCCAGCAGCTTCGGTCCCACGGGGGCGCGCGAGCAGTACGTC. Translated: CASSFGPTGAREQYV.